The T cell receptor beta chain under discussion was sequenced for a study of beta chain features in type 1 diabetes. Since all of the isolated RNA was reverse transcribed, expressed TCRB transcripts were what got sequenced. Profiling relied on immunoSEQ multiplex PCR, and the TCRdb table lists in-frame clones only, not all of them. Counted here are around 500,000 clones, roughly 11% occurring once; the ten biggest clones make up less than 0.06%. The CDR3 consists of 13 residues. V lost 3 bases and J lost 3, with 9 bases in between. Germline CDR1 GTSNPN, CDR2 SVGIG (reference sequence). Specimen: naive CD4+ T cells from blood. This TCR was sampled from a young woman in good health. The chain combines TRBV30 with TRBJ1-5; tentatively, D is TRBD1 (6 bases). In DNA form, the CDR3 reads TGTGCCTGGAGCCGACAGGACAATCAGCCCCAGCATTTT. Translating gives CAWSRQDNQPQHF. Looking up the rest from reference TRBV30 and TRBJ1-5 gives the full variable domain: SQTIHQWPATLVQPVGSPLSLECTVEGTSNPNLYWYRQAAGRGLQLLFYSVGIGQISSEVPQNLSASRPQDRQFILSSKKLLLSDSGFYLCAWSRQDNQPQHFGDGTRLSIL.